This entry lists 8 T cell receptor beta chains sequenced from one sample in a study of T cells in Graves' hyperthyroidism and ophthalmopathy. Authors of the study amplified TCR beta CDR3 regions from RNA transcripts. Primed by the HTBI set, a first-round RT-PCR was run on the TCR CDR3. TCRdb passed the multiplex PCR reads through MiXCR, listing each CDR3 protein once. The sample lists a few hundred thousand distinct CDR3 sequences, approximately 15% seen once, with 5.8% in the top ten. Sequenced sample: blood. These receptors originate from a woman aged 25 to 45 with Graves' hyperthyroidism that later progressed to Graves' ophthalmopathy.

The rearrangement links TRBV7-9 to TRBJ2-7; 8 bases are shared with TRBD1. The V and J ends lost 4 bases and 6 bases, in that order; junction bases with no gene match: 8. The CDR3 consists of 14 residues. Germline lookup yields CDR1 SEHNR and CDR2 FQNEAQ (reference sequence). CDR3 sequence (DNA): TGTGCCAGCAGCTGGGACAGGAAATCCCCCGAGCAGTACTTC. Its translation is CASSWDRKSPEQYF.

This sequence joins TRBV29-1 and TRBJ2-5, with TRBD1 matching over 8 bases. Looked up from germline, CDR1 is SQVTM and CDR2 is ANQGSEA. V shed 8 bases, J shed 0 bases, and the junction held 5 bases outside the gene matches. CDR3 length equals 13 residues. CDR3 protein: CSTRTGYQETQYF. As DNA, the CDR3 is TGCAGCACACGGACAGGGTACCAAGAGACCCAGTACTTC.

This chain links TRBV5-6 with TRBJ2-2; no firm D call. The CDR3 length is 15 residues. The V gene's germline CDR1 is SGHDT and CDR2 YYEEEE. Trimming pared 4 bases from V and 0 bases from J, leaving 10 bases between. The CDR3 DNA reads TGTGCCAGCAGCACGTGGGCCCCGAACACCGGGGAGCTGTTTTTT. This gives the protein CASSTWAPNTGELFF.

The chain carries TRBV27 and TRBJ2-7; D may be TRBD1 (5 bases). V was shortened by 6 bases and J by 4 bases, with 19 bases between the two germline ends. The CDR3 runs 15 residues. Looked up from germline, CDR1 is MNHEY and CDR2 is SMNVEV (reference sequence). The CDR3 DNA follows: TGTGCCAGCAGCTCCCGGACAAGCCCACTTTACGAGCAGTACTTC. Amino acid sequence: CASSSRTSPLYEQYF.

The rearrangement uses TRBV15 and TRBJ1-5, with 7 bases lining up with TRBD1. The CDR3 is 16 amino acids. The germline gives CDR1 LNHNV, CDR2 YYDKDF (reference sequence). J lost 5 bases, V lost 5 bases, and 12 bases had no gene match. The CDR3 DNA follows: TGTGCCACCAGCCCGAAGACAGGGCTGGGGTATCAGCCCCAGCATTTT. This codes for CATSPKTGLGYQPQHF.

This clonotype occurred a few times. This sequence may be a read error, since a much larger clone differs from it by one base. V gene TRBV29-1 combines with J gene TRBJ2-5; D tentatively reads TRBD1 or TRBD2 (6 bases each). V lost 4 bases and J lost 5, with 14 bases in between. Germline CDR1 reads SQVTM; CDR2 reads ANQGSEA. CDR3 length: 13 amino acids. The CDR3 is CSVGGAGTETQYF. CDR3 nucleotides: TGCAGCGTTGGGGGGGCAGGGACGGAGACCCAGTACTTC.

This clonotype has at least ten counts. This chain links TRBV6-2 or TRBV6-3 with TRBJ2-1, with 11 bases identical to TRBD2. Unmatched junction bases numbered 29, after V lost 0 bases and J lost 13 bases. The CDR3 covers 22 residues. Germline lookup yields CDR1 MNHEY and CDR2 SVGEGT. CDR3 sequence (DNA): TGTGCCAGCAGTTACTCTTGGACCTCCCGACAGGACCCAAATAGCGGGAGGGCCATTCAGTTCTTC. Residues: CASSYSWTSRQDPNSGRAIQFF.

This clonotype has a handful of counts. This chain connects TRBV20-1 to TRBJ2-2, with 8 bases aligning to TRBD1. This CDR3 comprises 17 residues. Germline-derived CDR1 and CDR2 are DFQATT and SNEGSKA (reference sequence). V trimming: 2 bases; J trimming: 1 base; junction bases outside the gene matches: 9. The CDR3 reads CSARKSDRALNTGELFF. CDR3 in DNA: TGCAGTGCTAGAAAATCGGACAGGGCGTTGAACACCGGGGAGCTGTTTTTT.